The entry that follows covers one T cell receptor (beta chain) sequence. Its antigen is unidentified. Trimming pared 3 bases from V and 2 bases from J, leaving 13 bases between. This CDR3 is 15 amino acids long. Germline-derived CDR1 and CDR2 are SGHAT and FQNNGV. A multiplex PCR was run with 60 Vbeta primers and 13 Jbeta primers. Clones were sequenced by immunoSEQ multiplex PCR, and TCRdb holds only the in-frame ones, with some missing. Its clone listing holds 100,000 to 150,000 clones. The sample originates from a study of cytomegalovirus exposure and HLA in healthy donors. Background on the study: A preliminary data release comprised 80 million to 95 million unique TCRs obtained from HLA-typed donors. Among approximately 400 genotyped donors, around 81% fell in the Caucasian-associated ancestry cluster.

Study findings and constraints: There were some V segments, including TRBV6-2 and TRBV6-3, excluded as indistinguishable. Most of the TCR beta V segments (in an earlier analysis) were productive either about 87% or about 30% of the time.

The sample taken for sequencing was PBMCs. The genes are TRBV11-2 and TRBJ1-1; tentative D call: TRBD1 (6 bases). This TCR came from a woman in her thirties or forties in good health and CMV-seropositive. The chain's CDR3 is CASSLLTGQNTEAFF. The CDR3 bases are TGTGCCAGCAGCTTGTTGACAGGCCAAAACACTGAAGCTTTCTTT.